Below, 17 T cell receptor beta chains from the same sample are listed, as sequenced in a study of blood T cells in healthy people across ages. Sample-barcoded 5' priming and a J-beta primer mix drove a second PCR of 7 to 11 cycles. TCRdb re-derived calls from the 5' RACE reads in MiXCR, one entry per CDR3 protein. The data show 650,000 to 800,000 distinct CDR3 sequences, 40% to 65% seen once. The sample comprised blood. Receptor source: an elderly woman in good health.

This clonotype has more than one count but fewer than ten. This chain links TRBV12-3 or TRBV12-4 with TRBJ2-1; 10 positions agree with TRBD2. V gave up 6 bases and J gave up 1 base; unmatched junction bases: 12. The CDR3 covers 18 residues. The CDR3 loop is CASSPGASGSWSYNEQFF. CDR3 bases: TGTGCCAGCAGCCCAGGGGCTAGCGGGAGTTGGTCCTACAATGAGCAGTTCTTC.

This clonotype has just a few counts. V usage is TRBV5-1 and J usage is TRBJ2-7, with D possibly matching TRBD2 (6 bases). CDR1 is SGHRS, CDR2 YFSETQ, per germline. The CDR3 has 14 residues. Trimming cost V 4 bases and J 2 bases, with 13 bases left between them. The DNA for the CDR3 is TGCGCCAGCAGCGACGCGGGACTTACCTACGAGCAGTACTTC. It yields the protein CASSDAGLTYEQYF.

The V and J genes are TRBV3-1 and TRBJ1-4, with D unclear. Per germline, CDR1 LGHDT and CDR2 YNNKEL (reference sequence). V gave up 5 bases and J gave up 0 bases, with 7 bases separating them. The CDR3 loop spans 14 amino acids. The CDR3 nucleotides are TGTGCCAGCAGCGTCGGGTCAACTAATGAAAAACTGTTTTTT. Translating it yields CASSVGSTNEKLFF.

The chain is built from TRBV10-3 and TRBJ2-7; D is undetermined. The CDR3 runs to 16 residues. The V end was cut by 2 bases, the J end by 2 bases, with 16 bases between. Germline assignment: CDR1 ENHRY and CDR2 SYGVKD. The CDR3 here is CAISEPPSLAPYEQYF. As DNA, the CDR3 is TGTGCCATCAGTGAGCCTCCATCCCTGGCCCCCTACGAGCAGTACTTC.

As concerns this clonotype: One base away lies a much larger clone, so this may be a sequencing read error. The CDR3 here is CASSDEASSYEQYF. In DNA, the CDR3 is TGTGCCAGCAGTGACGAGGCTAGCTCCTACGAGCAGTACTTC. V is TRBV6-6 and J is TRBJ2-7; D ambiguous. V lost 5 bases, J lost 0 bases, and 11 bases lay in between. Germline CDR1 reads MNHNY; CDR2 reads SVGAGI (reference sequence). This CDR3 spans 14 amino acids.

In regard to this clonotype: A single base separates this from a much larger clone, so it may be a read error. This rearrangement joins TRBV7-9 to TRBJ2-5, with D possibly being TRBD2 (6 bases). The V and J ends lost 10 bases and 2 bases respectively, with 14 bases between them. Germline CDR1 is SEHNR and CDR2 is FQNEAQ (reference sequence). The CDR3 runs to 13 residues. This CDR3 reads CATRGRYQETQYF. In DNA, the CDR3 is TGTGCCACAAGAGGGAGGTATCAAGAGACCCAGTACTTC.

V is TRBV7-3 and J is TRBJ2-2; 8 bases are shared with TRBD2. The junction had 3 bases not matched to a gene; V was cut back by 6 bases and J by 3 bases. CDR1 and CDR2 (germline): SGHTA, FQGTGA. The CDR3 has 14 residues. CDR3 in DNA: TGTGCCAGCAGGAAGACTAGCGACACCGGGGAGCTGTTTTTT. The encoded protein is CASRKTSDTGELFF. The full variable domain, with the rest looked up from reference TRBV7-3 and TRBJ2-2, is GAGVSQTPSNKVTEKGKYVELRCDPISGHTALYWYRQSLGQGPEFLIYFQGTGAADDSGLPNDRFFAVRPEGSVSTLKIQRTERGDSAVYLCASRKTSDTGELFFGEGSRLTVL.

The CDR3 DNA reads as TGCAGTGCTAGAGAGGTGACTAGCGGCACCGGGGAGCTGTTTTTT. Translating gives CSAREVTSGTGELFF. The chain joins TRBV20-1 to TRBJ2-2; TRBD2 aligns across 9 bases. The CDR3 is made up of 15 amino acids. J was trimmed by 4 bases and V by 0 bases; bases with no gene match: 3. Germline V gene lookup returns CDR1 DFQATT and CDR2 SNEGSKA (reference sequence).

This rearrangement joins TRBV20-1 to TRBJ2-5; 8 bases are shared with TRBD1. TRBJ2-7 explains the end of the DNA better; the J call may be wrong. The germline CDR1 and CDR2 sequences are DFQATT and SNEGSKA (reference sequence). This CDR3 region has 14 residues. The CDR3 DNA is TGCAGTGCTAGAAGCCGGGACAGGAGCTACGAGCAGTACTTC. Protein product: CSARSRDRSYEQYF.

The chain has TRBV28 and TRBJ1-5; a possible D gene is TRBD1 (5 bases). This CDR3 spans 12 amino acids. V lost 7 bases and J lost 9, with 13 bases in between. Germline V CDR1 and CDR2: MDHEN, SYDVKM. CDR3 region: CASTSMRGPQHF. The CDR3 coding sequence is TGTGCCAGCACATCCATGAGGGGGCCCCAGCATTTT.

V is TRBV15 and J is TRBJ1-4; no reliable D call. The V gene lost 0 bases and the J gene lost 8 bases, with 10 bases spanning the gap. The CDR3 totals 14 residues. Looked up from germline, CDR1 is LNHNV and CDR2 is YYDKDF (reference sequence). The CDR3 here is CATSRDGFEEKLFF. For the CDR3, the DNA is TGTGCCACCAGCAGAGACGGGTTTGAGGAAAAACTGTTTTTT.

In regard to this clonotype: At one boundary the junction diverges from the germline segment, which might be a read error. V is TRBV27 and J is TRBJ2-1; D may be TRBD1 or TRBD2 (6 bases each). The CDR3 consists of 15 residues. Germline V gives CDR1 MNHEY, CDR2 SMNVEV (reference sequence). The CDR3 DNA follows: TGTGCCAGCAGTTACAGGGAGGTGAATTTAAATGGGCAGTTCTTC. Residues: CASSYREVNLNGQFF.

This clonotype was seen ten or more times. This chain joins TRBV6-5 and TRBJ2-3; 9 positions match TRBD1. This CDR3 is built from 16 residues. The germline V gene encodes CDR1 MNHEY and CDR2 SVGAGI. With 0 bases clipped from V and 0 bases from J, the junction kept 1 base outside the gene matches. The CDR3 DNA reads TGTGCCAGCAGTTACTCAGGGACAGGGAGCACAGATACGCAGTATTTT. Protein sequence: CASSYSGTGSTDTQYF.

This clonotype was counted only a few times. CDR3 protein: CATRTVEANLGEQYF. CDR3 coding DNA: TGTGCCACCCGGACGGTGGAAGCAAACCTAGGCGAGCAGTACTTC. The chain employs TRBV10-3 and TRBJ2-7; D gene unclear. The length of the CDR3 is 15 residues. Trimming cost V 10 bases and J 6 bases, with 25 bases left between them. Germline loops: CDR1 ENHRY, CDR2 SYGVKD.

The CDR3 bases are TGCAGTGCTAGGGCTGCCGGGCAAGAGACCCAGTACTTC. Its protein is CSARAAGQETQYF. The chain has TRBV20-1 and TRBJ2-4; D is uncertain. The J call may be faulty, since TRBJ2-5 better matches the DNA end. The CDR3 totals 13 residues. Germline loops: CDR1 DFQATT, CDR2 SNEGSKA (reference sequence).

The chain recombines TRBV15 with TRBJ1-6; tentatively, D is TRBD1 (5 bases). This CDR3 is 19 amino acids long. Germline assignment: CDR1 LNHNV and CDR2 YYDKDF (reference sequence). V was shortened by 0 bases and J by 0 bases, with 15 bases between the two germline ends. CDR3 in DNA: TGTGCCACCAGCAGAGACTTGAGCGACAGAAGCTCCTATAATTCACCCCTCCACTTT. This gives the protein CATSRDLSDRSSYNSPLHF.

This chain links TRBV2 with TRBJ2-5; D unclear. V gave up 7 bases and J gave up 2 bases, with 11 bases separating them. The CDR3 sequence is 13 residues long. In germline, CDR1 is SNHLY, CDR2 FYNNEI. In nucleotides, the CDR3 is TGTGCCAGCACGGGCTCGTGGCAAGAGACCCAGTACTTC. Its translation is CASTGSWQETQYF.